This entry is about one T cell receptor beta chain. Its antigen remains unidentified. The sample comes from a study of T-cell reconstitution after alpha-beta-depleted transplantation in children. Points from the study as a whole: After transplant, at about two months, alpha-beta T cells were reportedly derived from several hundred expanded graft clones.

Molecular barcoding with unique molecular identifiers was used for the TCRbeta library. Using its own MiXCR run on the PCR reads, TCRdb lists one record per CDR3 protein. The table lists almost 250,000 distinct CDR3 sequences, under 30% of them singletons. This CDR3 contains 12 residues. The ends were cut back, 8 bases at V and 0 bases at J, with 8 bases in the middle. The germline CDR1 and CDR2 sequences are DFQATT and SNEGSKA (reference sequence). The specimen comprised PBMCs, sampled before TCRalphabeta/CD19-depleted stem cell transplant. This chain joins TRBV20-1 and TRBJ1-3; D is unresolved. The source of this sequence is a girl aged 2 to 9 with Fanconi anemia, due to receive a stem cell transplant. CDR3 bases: TGCAGTTCCGGGCCCTCTGGAAACACCATATATTTT. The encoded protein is CSSGPSGNTIYF.